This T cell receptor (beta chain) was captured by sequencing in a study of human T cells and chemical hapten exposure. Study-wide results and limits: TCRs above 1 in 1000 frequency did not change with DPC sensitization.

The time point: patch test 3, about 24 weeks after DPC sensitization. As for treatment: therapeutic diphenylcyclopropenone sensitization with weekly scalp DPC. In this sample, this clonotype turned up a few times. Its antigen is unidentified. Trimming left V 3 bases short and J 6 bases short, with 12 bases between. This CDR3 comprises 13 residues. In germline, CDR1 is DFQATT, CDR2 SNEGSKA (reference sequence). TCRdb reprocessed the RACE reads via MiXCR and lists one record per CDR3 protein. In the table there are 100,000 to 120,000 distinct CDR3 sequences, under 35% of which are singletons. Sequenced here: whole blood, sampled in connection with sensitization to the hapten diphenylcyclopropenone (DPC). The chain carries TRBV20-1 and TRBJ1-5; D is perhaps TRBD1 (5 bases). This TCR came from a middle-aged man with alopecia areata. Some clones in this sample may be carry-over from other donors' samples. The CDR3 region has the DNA TGCAGTGCTAGGTATCCAGGGAGTCAGCCCCAGCATTTT. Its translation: CSARYPGSQPQHF.